Following are 29 T cell receptor beta chains from one sample sequenced in a study of cytomegalovirus exposure and HLA in healthy donors. The PCR used 60 Vbeta and 13 Jbeta primers. Repertoires were generated with immunoSEQ multiplex PCR, while TCRdb's copy carries only in-frame clones and drops some. The sample lists about 180,000 clones; 65% to 85% were seen once. Input material: PBMCs. The receptors derive from a girl aged 10 to 17 in good health and CMV-seropositive.

The V call is TRBV4-3, the J call TRBJ1-2; 7 bases map to TRBD1. This CDR3 is 14 amino acids long. CDR1 LGHNA and CDR2 YSLEER come from the germline V gene. The V and J ends lost 4 bases and 7 bases, in that order; junction bases with no gene match: 9. This CDR3 reads CASSRVDREVGYTF. CDR3 nucleotides: TGCGCCAGCAGCCGGGTAGACAGGGAGGTTGGCTACACCTTC.

The genes are TRBV14 and TRBJ1-1; D is unclear. Germline CDR1 SGHDN, CDR2 FVKESK. This CDR3 region has 16 residues. The V gene lost 8 bases and the J gene lost 4 bases, with 23 bases spanning the gap. CDR3 residues: CASANRISPVGTEAFF. The CDR3 DNA follows: TGTGCCAGCGCTAATAGAATATCGCCGGTTGGCACTGAAGCTTTCTTT.

The CDR3 nucleotides read TGTGCCAGCAGTGAAGTTAGGGACAGGCTAATCTATGGCTACACCTTC. Its protein product is CASSEVRDRLIYGYTF. This chain uses TRBV6-1 with TRBJ1-2, with TRBD1 identical over 8 bases. V lost 1 base, J lost 4 bases, and 8 bases stayed unmatched. In germline, CDR1 is MNHNS, CDR2 SASEGT. CDR3 length equals 16 residues.

The chain employs TRBV25-1 and TRBJ1-2; 7 positions match TRBD1. V dropped 11 bases and J dropped 5; count of bases not matched to a gene: 8. The CDR3 runs 12 residues. Germline V gene lookup returns CDR1 MGHDK and CDR2 SYGVNS. CDR3 sequence: CASSGTVYGYTF. CDR3 coding DNA: TGTGCCTCCTCAGGGACAGTATATGGCTACACCTTC.

This clone appeared once. The J gene is TRBJ2-1, the V gene TRBV5-8, with a weak D call TRBD2 (5 bases). Per the germline V gene, CDR1 is SGHTS and CDR2 is YDEGEE. V was clipped by 1 base and J by 3 bases, with 11 bases between them. The CDR3 length is 15 residues. DNA for the CDR3: TGTGCCAGCAGCTTGTGGGGAGCCAACTACAATGAGCAGTTCTTC. This translates into CASSLWGANYNEQFF.

This chain uses TRBV5-8 with TRBJ1-1; the D is unclear. Trimming cost V 4 bases and J 2 bases, with 9 bases left between them. The germline V gene encodes CDR1 SGHTS and CDR2 YDEGEE. The CDR3 is 13 residues long. In DNA form, the CDR3 reads TGTGCCAGCAGCGTACGGGGTAACACTGAAGCTTTCTTT. Amino acids: CASSVRGNTEAFF.

This clone was found once. This rearrangement joins TRBV7-2 to TRBJ2-1, with 8 nucleotides matching TRBD2. The V segment lost 0 bases and the J segment 8 bases; nucleotides outside the gene matches: 9. CDR1 is SGHTA, CDR2 FQGNSA, per germline. This CDR3 is 16 amino acids long. The DNA of the CDR3 is TGTGCCAGCAGCTTAGCCCTTAGCGGGAAATTGTATGAGCAGTTCTTC. This gives the protein CASSLALSGKLYEQFF.

This chain joins TRBV5-8 and TRBJ2-7; 7 bases match TRBD1. The ends lost 0 bases at V and 7 bases at J; junction bases unmatched: 4. CDR1 and CDR2 from the germline V gene are SGHTS and YDEGEE. This CDR3 contains 13 residues. The DNA for the CDR3 is TGTGCCAGCAGCTTGGAGACAGGGAGAGAGCAGTACTTC. Translation: CASSLETGREQYF. The variable domain in full, with the rest retrieved from reference TRBV5-8 and TRBJ2-7, is EAGVTQSPTHLIKTRGQQATLRCSPISGHTSVYWYQQALGLGLQFLLWYDEGEERNRGNFPPRFSGRQFPNYSSELNVNALELEDSALYLCASSLETGREQYFGPGTRLTVT.

The chain employs TRBV25-1 and TRBJ1-1; maybe TRBD1 (5 bases). The CDR3 runs to 13 residues. Germline CDR1 reads MGHDK; CDR2 reads SYGVNS. V shed 4 bases and J shed 2 bases, with 8 bases lying between them. DNA of the CDR3: TGTGCCAGCAGTGTAGGACACAACACTGAAGCTTTCTTT. The encoded protein is CASSVGHNTEAFF.

There are a few counts of this clone. The V call is TRBV9, the J call TRBJ2-5, with TRBD2 identical over 13 bases. Germline V gene sequence: CDR1 SGDLS, CDR2 YYNGEE. The CDR3 runs 17 residues. Trimming cost V 0 bases and J 5 bases; bases outside gene matches: 7. The CDR3 DNA is TGTGCCAGCAGCGTAGGGGTGGGACTAGCGGGATTGGAGACCCAGTACTTC. This gives the protein CASSVGVGLAGLETQYF.

This rearrangement joins TRBV6-5 to TRBJ2-7; 8 bases line up with TRBD1. The junction had 6 bases not matched to a gene; V was cut back by 4 bases and J by 1 base. This CDR3 contains 15 residues. Germline lookup yields CDR1 MNHEY and CDR2 SVGAGI. The CDR3 sequence is CASSLDRALSYEQYF. The CDR3 DNA reads TGTGCCAGCAGTTTGGACAGGGCTCTTTCCTACGAGCAGTACTTC.

The rearrangement uses TRBV4-1 and TRBJ2-7, with TRBD2 matching over 13 bases. From germline, CDR1 is MGHRA and CDR2 YSYEKL. The junction had 5 bases not matched to a gene; V was cut back by 1 base and J by 2 bases. This CDR3 is built from 17 residues. CDR3 nucleotide sequence: TGCGCCAGCAGCCAAGGACTAGCGGGAGGAACGGCCTACGAGCAGTACTTC. Amino acid sequence: CASSQGLAGGTAYEQYF.

The J gene is TRBJ1-3, the V gene TRBV19; D call uncertain. Trimming removed 7 bases from V and 1 base from J, with 8 bases in between. The length of the CDR3 is 13 residues. The germline CDR1 and CDR2 sequences are LNHDA and SQIVND (reference sequence). CDR3 loop: CASILRSGNTIYF. As DNA, the CDR3 is TGTGCCAGTATCCTCCGGTCTGGAAACACCATATATTTT.

V is TRBV7-8 and J is TRBJ2-3; 9 bases agree with TRBD2. V was clipped by 4 bases and J by 4 bases; unmatched bases: 18. There are 19 residues in the CDR3. Germline CDR1 is SGHVS and CDR2 is FQNEAQ. The CDR3 reads CASSSSYSGRMSSADTQYF. For the CDR3, the DNA is TGTGCCAGCAGCTCTTCCTATAGCGGGAGAATGAGTAGCGCAGATACGCAGTATTTT.

This rearrangement joins TRBV5-1 to TRBJ2-1; 11 bases fit TRBD2. This CDR3 region has 15 residues. J was trimmed by 8 bases and V by 2 bases; bases with no gene match: 6. Germline V gives CDR1 SGHRS, CDR2 YFSETQ. The CDR3: CASSLELAGVYEQFF. CDR3 nucleotide sequence: TGCGCCAGCAGCTTAGAACTAGCGGGAGTATATGAGCAGTTCTTC.

DNA for the CDR3: TGTGCCAGTAGTATAGCCCCAGCGGGGATCACAGATACGCAGTATTTT. As protein: CASSIAPAGITDTQYF. V is TRBV19 and J is TRBJ2-3, with TRBD2 matching 7 bases. The CDR3 loop spans 16 amino acids. Germline V lookup: CDR1 LNHDA, CDR2 SQIVND (reference sequence). Germline trimming cut 1 base from V and 2 bases from J; bases unmatched to any gene: 6.

V gene TRBV5-1 combines with J gene TRBJ2-7, with D unresolved. CDR1 and CDR2 from the germline V gene are SGHRS and YFSETQ. This CDR3 spans 14 amino acids. V was pared by 1 base and J by 1 base, with 9 bases between. The CDR3 loop reads CASSLYVTSYEQYF. The CDR3 DNA reads TGCGCCAGCAGCTTGTACGTGACTTCCTACGAGCAGTACTTC.

The chain joins TRBV13 to TRBJ2-7, with 14 bases matching TRBD2. The junction had 3 bases not matched to a gene; V was cut back by 5 bases and J by 3 bases. This CDR3 is 15 amino acids long. The V gene's germline CDR1 is PRHDT and CDR2 FYEKMQ (reference sequence). The DNA for the CDR3 is TGTGCCAGCAGCCCCGGGACTAGCGGGAGCTACGAGCAGTACTTC. This encodes CASSPGTSGSYEQYF.

This chain joins TRBV9 and TRBJ1-1, with D unresolved. The CDR3 runs 17 residues. Germline V CDR1 and CDR2: SGDLS, YYNGEE. V lost 0 bases and J lost 1, with 16 bases in between. As DNA, the CDR3 is TGTGCCAGCAGCGTAGGCTCGGGAGAGCAGGCGAACACTGAAGCTTTCTTT. Translated, it gives CASSVGSGEQANTEAFF.

Turning to this clone: Other DNA sequences in this specimen translate into the identical CDR3. This chain joins TRBV6-5 and TRBJ2-7, with D possibly being TRBD2 (5 bases). V was shortened by 0 bases and J by 0 bases, with 9 bases between the two germline ends. The germline V gene has CDR1 MNHEY and CDR2 SVGAGI. The CDR3 totals 15 residues. For the CDR3, the DNA is TGTGCCAGCAGTTACTCAACTGGGAGCTCCTACGAGCAGTACTTC. Protein sequence: CASSYSTGSSYEQYF.

The V and J genes are TRBV5-1 and TRBJ2-5; TRBD2 matches at 7 bases. V was pared by 4 bases and J by 5 bases, with 17 bases of the junction left unmatched. This CDR3 has 17 amino acids. In germline, CDR1 is SGHRS, CDR2 YFSETQ. In nucleotides, the CDR3 is TGCGCCAGCAGCCCGAGAGGATCCAGCGGGATTGGGGAGACCCAGTACTTC. Its translation is CASSPRGSSGIGETQYF.

The chain recombines TRBV27 with TRBJ1-2, with a possible D match to TRBD1 (5 bases). Germline V CDR1 and CDR2: MNHEY, SMNVEV (reference sequence). CDR3 length: 15 amino acids. Deletions cut 0 bases from V and 8 bases from J, with 16 bases between. The CDR3 coding sequence is TGTGCCAGCAGTTTATCGGGTGCGGGGGTTGCCGGCTACACCTTC. Amino acids: CASSLSGAGVAGYTF.

In its sample, this clone was seen a few times. The gene calls are TRBV7-3 and TRBJ2-1; 10 bases align to TRBD2. Germline V gives CDR1 SGHTA, CDR2 FQGTGA. With 2 bases clipped from V and 6 bases from J, the junction kept 4 bases outside the gene matches. CDR3 length equals 15 residues. CDR3 protein: CASSLGTSVLNEQFF. The CDR3 DNA is TGTGCCAGCAGCTTAGGGACTAGCGTCCTCAATGAGCAGTTCTTC. Drawing the rest from reference TRBV7-3 and TRBJ2-1, the complete variable domain is GAGVSQTPSNKVTEKGKYVELRCDPISGHTALYWYRQSLGQGPEFLIYFQGTGAADDSGLPNDRFFAVRPEGSVSTLKIQRTERGDSAVYLCASSLGTSVLNEQFFGPGTRLTVL.

The chain has TRBV7-6 and TRBJ2-1; the D gene is possibly TRBD2 (5 bases). With 5 bases removed from V and 7 bases from J, the gap between germline ends came to 18 bases. The length of the CDR3 is 15 residues. Germline values: CDR1 SGHVS, CDR2 FNYEAQ. CDR3 loop: CASSKAEAGLNEQFF. CDR3 nucleotide sequence: TGTGCCAGCAGCAAAGCGGAGGCGGGTTTAAATGAGCAGTTCTTC.

The rearrangement links TRBV11-2 to TRBJ1-1, with D hard to call. The CDR3 is 17 residues long. With 1 base removed from V and 0 bases from J, the gap between germline ends came to 15 bases. The germline V gene has CDR1 SGHAT and CDR2 FQNNGV. The CDR3 nucleotides are TGTGCCAGCAGCTTAGGGGGTGGCGGAGGGCTGAACACTGAAGCTTTCTTT. Its translation is CASSLGGGGGLNTEAFF. Using reference TRBV11-2 and TRBJ1-1 for the parts outside the CDR3, the full variable domain is EAGVAQSPRYKIIEKRQSVAFWCNPISGHATLYWYQQILGQGPKLLIQFQNNGVVDDSQLPKDRFSAERLKGVDSTLKIQPAKLEDSAVYLCASSLGGGGGLNTEAFFGQGTRLTVV.

The rearrangement links TRBV7-2 to TRBJ2-3; D uncertain. CDR1 and CDR2 from the germline V gene are SGHTA and FQGNSA. This CDR3 is built from 14 residues. V was cut by 5 bases and J by 6 bases, with 15 bases left in between. DNA of the CDR3: TGTGCCAGCAGCATCAACATCCCGCGGGATACGCAGTATTTT. This gives the protein CASSINIPRDTQYF.

V usage is TRBV4-1 and J usage is TRBJ2-7; 7 bases match TRBD1. Trimming removed 1 base from V and 3 bases from J; junction bases left unmatched: 6. Per germline, CDR1 MGHRA and CDR2 YSYEKL. This CDR3 region has 15 residues. The CDR3 is CASSQVETGNYEQYF. As DNA, the CDR3 is TGCGCCAGCAGCCAAGTCGAGACAGGGAACTACGAGCAGTACTTC.

This clone was found a few times. The chain joins TRBV5-5 to TRBJ2-7, with D unresolved. Trimming took 1 base from V and 0 from J, leaving 11 bases between them. The CDR3 has 15 amino acids. Per germline, CDR1 SGHKS and CDR2 YYEKEE (reference sequence). The CDR3 nucleotides are TGTGCCAGCAGCTTGTCAAACAGTGTCTCCTACGAGCAGTACTTC. As protein: CASSLSNSVSYEQYF.

The rearrangement joins TRBV11-1 to TRBJ1-1; the match to TRBD1 covers 7 bases. Losses at the gene ends were 5 bases for V and 1 base for J; bases not matched to a gene: 7. CDR1 SGHAT and CDR2 FQDESV come from the germline V gene (reference sequence). The CDR3 runs to 15 residues. The CDR3 spells CASSKSGTANTEAFF. For the CDR3, the DNA is TGTGCCAGCAGCAAATCCGGGACAGCGAACACTGAAGCTTTCTTT.